One and the same sample provided the 8 T cell receptor beta chains below, sequenced in a study of identifying expanded T cells in peripheral blood (dated by TCRdb to between 2017 and 2020). The library was generated by the immunoSEQ multiplex PCR assay. TCRdb re-hosts the immuneACCESS table, in-frame sequences only. Its copies lack some clones; in the studies checked, an unresolved V gene accounts for under half of them, and the cause for the rest is not known. The sample table contains 75,000 to 95,000 clones; only one count was recorded for over 85% of them. The ten largest clones add up to approximately 7% of the sample. Material for sequencing was blood. The receptors originated from a person aged 18 to 70 in good health.

This clone was detected only once. This sequence joins TRBV7-9 and TRBJ1-2; the match to TRBD1 covers 7 bases. The ends lost 6 bases at V and 2 bases at J; junction bases unmatched: 6. Germline-derived CDR1 and CDR2 are SEHNR and FQNEAQ (reference sequence). The CDR3 consists of 14 residues. The CDR3 reads CASSLGTVNYGYTF. CDR3 coding DNA: TGTGCCAGCAGTTTGGGGACAGTCAACTATGGCTACACCTTC.

The rearrangement joins TRBV19 to TRBJ2-1; TRBD2 aligns across 12 bases. The V segment lost 4 bases and the J segment 8 bases; nucleotides outside the gene matches: 6. The length of the CDR3 is 15 residues. The germline V gene encodes CDR1 LNHDA and CDR2 SQIVND (reference sequence). The DNA of the CDR3 is TGTGCCAGTAGTACGACTAGCGGGAGTCGTCATGAGCAGTTCTTC. It is translated as CASSTTSGSRHEQFF.

This clone was picked up a small number of times. The chain is built from TRBV11-3 and TRBJ1-2; TRBD1 might be the D (6 bases). The V gene's germline CDR1 is SGHNT and CDR2 YENEEA. The V and J ends lost 0 bases and 2 bases respectively, with 13 bases between them. The CDR3 consists of 16 residues. The CDR3 bases are TGTGCCAGCAGCTTAGAAGGTCGCAGGGGAAACTATGGCTACACCTTC. This sequence encodes CASSLEGRRGNYGYTF.

V is TRBV28 and J is TRBJ1-5; D not certain. Germline V gives CDR1 MDHEN, CDR2 SYDVKM. With 3 bases removed from V and 0 bases from J, the gap between germline ends came to 6 bases. This CDR3 comprises 14 residues. This chain's CDR3 is CASSFSYSNQPQHF. Written as DNA, the CDR3 is TGTGCCAGCAGTTTTTCTTATAGCAATCAGCCCCAGCATTTT. The full variable domain, in which reference TRBV28 and TRBJ1-5 provide the parts outside the CDR3, is DVKVTQSSRYLVKRTGEKVFLECVQDMDHENMFWYRQDPGLGLRLIYFSYDVKMKEKGDIPEGYSVSREKKERFSLILESASTNQTSMYLCASSFSYSNQPQHFGDGTRLSIL.

The rearrangement joins TRBV9 to TRBJ1-1, with D tentatively TRBD1 (6 bases). Trimming removed 3 bases from V and 5 bases from J, with 11 bases in between. The CDR3 contains 13 residues. Germline-derived CDR1 and CDR2 are SGDLS and YYNGEE. The CDR3 nucleotides read TGTGCCAGCAGCGACCCAGGGGTTACTGAAGCTTTCTTT. Encoded protein: CASSDPGVTEAFF.

CDR3 residues: CASSTGGEQYF. CDR3 in DNA: TGTGCCAGTTCGACAGGGGGCGAGCAGTACTTC. The chain links TRBV25-1 to TRBJ2-7, with 9 nucleotides matching TRBD1. The V segment lost 9 bases and the J segment 6 bases; nucleotides outside the gene matches: 3. CDR1 and CDR2 from the germline V gene are MGHDK and SYGVNS. The CDR3 covers 11 residues.

V is TRBV19 and J is TRBJ1-1; D possibly corresponds to TRBD1 (5 bases). This CDR3 comprises 13 residues. With 3 bases removed from V and 4 bases from J, the gap between germline ends came to 9 bases. CDR1 and CDR2 (germline): LNHDA, SQIVND (reference sequence). Written as DNA, the CDR3 is TGTGCCAGTAGTATTAGGGGCCCCACTGAAGCTTTCTTT. This translates into CASSIRGPTEAFF.

This chain uses TRBV14 with TRBJ1-5; D gene unclear. Germline assignment: CDR1 SGHDN and CDR2 FVKESK. CDR3 size: 15 residues. V dropped 4 bases and J dropped 2 bases, with 12 bases sitting between them. Here the CDR3 reads CASSLPRSRNQPQHF. The CDR3, as DNA: TGTGCCAGCAGCCTACCTCGCAGTCGCAATCAGCCCCAGCATTTT. Full variable domain (missing parts from reference TRBV14 and TRBJ1-5): EAGVTQFPSHSVIEKGQTVTLRCDPISGHDNLYWYRRVMGKEIKFLLHFVKESKQDESGMPNNRFLAERTGGTYSTLKVQPAELEDSGVYFCASSLPRSRNQPQHFGDGTRLSIL.